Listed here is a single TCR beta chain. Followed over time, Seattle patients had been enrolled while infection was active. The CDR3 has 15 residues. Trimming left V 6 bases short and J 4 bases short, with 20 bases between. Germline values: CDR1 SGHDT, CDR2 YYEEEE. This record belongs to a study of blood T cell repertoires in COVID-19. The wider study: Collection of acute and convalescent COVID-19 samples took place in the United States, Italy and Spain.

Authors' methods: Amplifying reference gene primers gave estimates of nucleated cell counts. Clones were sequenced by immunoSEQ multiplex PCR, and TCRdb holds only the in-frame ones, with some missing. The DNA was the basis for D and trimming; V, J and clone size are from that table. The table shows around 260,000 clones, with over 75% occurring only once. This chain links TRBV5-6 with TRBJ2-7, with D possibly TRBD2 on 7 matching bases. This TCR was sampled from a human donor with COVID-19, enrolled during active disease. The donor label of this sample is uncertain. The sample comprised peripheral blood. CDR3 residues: CASKHRVGGGYEQYF. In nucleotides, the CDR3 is TGTGCCAGCAAGCATCGTGTAGGGGGAGGGTACGAGCAGTACTTC.